This T cell receptor beta chain is drawn from a study of cytomegalovirus exposure and HLA in healthy donors. Study observations and caveats: Association of approximately 16,000 TCR beta sequences with HLA alleles was found at 0.05 false discovery rate in a later analysis. DRB1 showed the most TCR associations and HLA-C the fewest in a later analysis, as rates varied by HLA locus. Many donors carried some public TCRs, although rarity characterized most TCR sequences. A previous analysis found most TCR beta V segments productive roughly 87% or roughly 30% of the time.

The PCR used 60 Vbeta and 13 Jbeta primers. Data came from immunoSEQ multiplex PCR; TCRdb stores just in-frame clones and leaves some out. Of approximately 200,000 clones listed, roughly 84% are singletons. A note on this clone: Its cognate antigen is unknown.

Germline assignment: CDR1 GTSNPN and CDR2 SVGIG (reference sequence). Trimming cost V 5 bases and J 9 bases; bases outside gene matches: 0. The CDR3 length is 10 residues. J is TRBJ1-1 and V is TRBV30; 10 nucleotides agree with TRBD1. The sequenced material came from PBMCs. The clonotype comes from a girl aged 10-17 years in good health and CMV-seronegative. CDR3 region: CAWDRGQAFF. The CDR3 DNA follows: TGTGCCTGGGACAGGGGGCAAGCTTTCTTT.